This T cell receptor beta chain was sequenced for a study of T cell repertoires in cytomegalovirus infection. Study at large: Indications of both CMV infection and matching HLA type were provided by public TCR beta signatures.

This clonotype was seen many times. Its cognate antigen is unknown. Each CDR3 protein gets one entry after TCRdb re-called the reads with MiXCR. Among about 310,000 distinct CDR3 sequences listed, roughly 25% were seen once. Germline CDR1 SGHVS, CDR2 FNYEAQ. The CDR3 runs 24 residues. V dropped 2 bases and J dropped 14; count of bases not matched to a gene: 42. The TCR was taken from a human donor in good health (CMV status not recorded). Some clones in this sample may be carry-over from other donors' samples. Material: cultured PBMCs, obtained from culture after CMV antigen stimulation. V is TRBV7-6 and J is TRBJ2-1; 7 positions agree with TRBD1. CDR3 sequence reads: CASSLSLPGYPSEKLYNEGTVEFF. For the CDR3, the DNA is TGTGCCAGCAGCTTAAGTTTGCCGGGTTACCCCTCCGAAAAACTTTACAATGAGGGGACAGTGGAGTTCTTC. Looking up the rest from reference TRBV7-6 and TRBJ2-1 gives the full variable domain: GAGVSQSPRYKVTKRGQDVALRCDPISGHVSLYWYRQALGQGPEFLTYFNYEAQQDKSGLPNDRFSAERPEGSISTLTIQRTEQRDSAMYRCASSLSLPGYPSEKLYNEGTVEFFGPGTRLTVL.